This passage covers 24 T cell receptor beta chains from one sample sequenced in a study of T-cell memory formation after mild COVID-19. A single record per CDR3 protein comes from TCRdb applying MiXCR to the 5' RACE reads. Of 350,000 to 400,000 distinct CDR3 sequences in the sample, 14% were seen once. The sequencing input was PBMCs or a T cell subset sorted from them (not recorded which). The receptors originated from a man aged 18 to 29 who had mild COVID-19 (a few samples of this study predate the infection). Cell type and time point are not known.

The genes are TRBV29-1 and TRBJ1-2; D ambiguous. V was cut by 4 bases and J by 8 bases, with 11 bases left in between. CDR3 size: 11 residues. Germline loops: CDR1 SQVTM, CDR2 ANQGSEA. CDR3 amino acids: CSVGGGGGYTF. CDR3 coding DNA: TGCAGCGTTGGTGGCGGAGGAGGCTACACCTTC.

The chain couples TRBV12-3 or TRBV12-4 to TRBJ1-1, with D possibly matching TRBD1 (6 bases). CDR3 length: 15 amino acids. Trimming pared 7 bases from V and 0 bases from J, leaving 15 bases between. CDR3 coding DNA: TGTGCCAGCACCGCCCAAGGGACACTGAACACTGAAGCTTTCTTT. Translating gives CASTAQGTLNTEAFF.

The chain has TRBV10-2 and TRBJ1-2; D not certain. The CDR3 runs to 14 residues. Trimming cost V 5 bases and J 0 bases, with 10 bases left between them. Germline lookup yields CDR1 WSHSY and CDR2 SAAADI. The CDR3 sequence is CASSISTANYGYTF. CDR3 bases: TGCGCCAGCAGTATATCCACCGCTAACTATGGCTACACCTTC.

The rearrangement links TRBV6-2 or TRBV6-3 to TRBJ2-7, with no clear D. Deletions cut 7 bases from V and 6 bases from J, with 10 bases between. This CDR3 region has 11 residues. Germline CDR1 is MNHEY and CDR2 is SVGEGT. CDR3 in DNA: TGTGCCAGCACCCACAAGGGCGAGCAGTACTTC. This encodes CASTHKGEQYF.

This sequence joins TRBV9 and TRBJ2-2; 9 nucleotides agree with TRBD1. The CDR3 is 17 amino acids. Per germline, CDR1 SGDLS and CDR2 YYNGEE. V was clipped by 0 bases and J by 3 bases; unmatched bases: 6. The CDR3 bases are TGTGCCAGCAGCGTAGGGGGGACAGGGATCCACACCGGGGAGCTGTTTTTT. It translates to CASSVGGTGIHTGELFF.

This clonotype was detected only a few times. The chain is built from TRBV20-1 and TRBJ2-2; D ambiguous. The germline V gene has CDR1 DFQATT and CDR2 SNEGSKA (reference sequence). The CDR3 loop spans 15 amino acids. V dropped 0 bases and J dropped 4 bases, with 12 bases sitting between them. The chain's CDR3 is CSARDIFGPTGELFF. CDR3 coding DNA: TGCAGTGCTAGAGACATTTTTGGGCCCACCGGGGAGCTGTTTTTT.

The chain carries TRBV27 and TRBJ1-5; no clear D gene. The V end lost 8 bases, the J end lost 2 bases, and 10 bases lay between the germline ends. Germline CDR1 and CDR2: MNHEY and SMNVEV (reference sequence). The CDR3 is 13 residues long. CDR3 nucleotides: TGTGCCAGCGGAGGGCAGGGCAATCAGCCCCAGCATTTT. Protein: CASGGQGNQPQHF.

This clonotype was counted only a few times. The genes are TRBV6-2 or TRBV6-3 and TRBJ2-7; maybe TRBD2 (6 bases). The V end was cut by 9 bases, the J end by 2 bases, with 14 bases between. Germline V lookup: CDR1 MNHEY, CDR2 SVGEGT. This CDR3 contains 13 residues. The CDR3 reads CASGAGKPYEQYF. CDR3 nucleotide sequence: TGTGCCAGTGGTGCGGGAAAACCCTACGAGCAGTACTTC.

The rearrangement links TRBV12-3 or TRBV12-4 to TRBJ1-4, with D possibly TRBD1 on 6 matching bases. This CDR3 region has 13 residues. V shed 6 bases and J shed 8 bases, with 13 bases lying between them. CDR3 coding DNA: TGTGCCAGCAGCCGCCTTGACAGGGAAAAACTGTTTTTT. Translated: CASSRLDREKLFF.

This clonotype has just one count. The chain links TRBV19 to TRBJ2-4; no clear D gene. Trimming removed 3 bases at V and 0 bases at J, with 9 bases between. Germline V gene lookup returns CDR1 LNHDA and CDR2 SQIVND (reference sequence). The CDR3 has 15 residues. CDR3 protein: CASSMTPLAKNIQYF. DNA for the CDR3: TGTGCCAGTAGTATGACCCCACTAGCCAAAAACATTCAGTACTTC.

The chain is built from TRBV12-3 or TRBV12-4 and TRBJ2-1, with TRBD1 matching 8 bases. V lost 5 bases to trimming and J lost 9 bases; unmatched junction nucleotides: 6. This CDR3 is 13 amino acids long. In nucleotides, the CDR3 is TGTGCCAGCAGTAGAGGACAGGGCGCTGAGCAGTTCTTC. This translates into CASSRGQGAEQFF.

The V gene is TRBV7-2, the J gene TRBJ2-2, with D unresolved. The CDR3 covers 16 residues. Germline V gene sequence: CDR1 SGHTA, CDR2 FQGNSA. V lost 2 bases and J lost 0, with 10 bases in between. The CDR3 spells CASSLSGPTNTGELFF. The CDR3 DNA sequence: TGTGCCAGCAGCTTATCCGGACCTACGAACACCGGGGAGCTGTTTTTT. The full variable domain, rest sourced from reference TRBV7-2 and TRBJ2-2, is GAGVSQSPSNKVTEKGKDVELRCDPISGHTALYWYRQSLGQGLEFLIYFQGNSAPDKSGLPSDRFSAERTGGSVSTLTIQRTQQEDSAVYLCASSLSGPTNTGELFFGEGSRLTVL.

Here the CDR3 DNA reads TGTGCCAGCAGCGACAGGGGAAGTGGCTACACCTTC. The encoded protein is CASSDRGSGYTF. The V call is TRBV12-3 or TRBV12-4, the J call TRBJ1-2; 8 nucleotides match TRBD1. The CDR3 spans 12 residues. The V segment lost 6 bases and the J segment 7 bases; nucleotides outside the gene matches: 4.

Here the CDR3 DNA reads TGTGCCAGCAGCTTAGCCACTAGCGGGGGGGGCCATACGCAGTATTTT. Amino acid sequence: CASSLATSGGGHTQYF. The chain employs TRBV11-2 and TRBJ2-3; the match to TRBD2 covers 13 bases. This CDR3 has 16 amino acids. V shed 1 base and J 7 bases; nucleotides not matched to a gene: 5. Germline V gene data show CDR1 as SGHAT and CDR2 as FQNNGV. The whole variable domain, filled in from reference TRBV11-2 and TRBJ2-3, reads EAGVAQSPRYKIIEKRQSVAFWCNPISGHATLYWYQQILGQGPKLLIQFQNNGVVDDSQLPKDRFSAERLKGVDSTLKIQPAKLEDSAVYLCASSLATSGGGHTQYFGPGTRLTVL.

The chain links TRBV7-9 to TRBJ2-1, with 10 bases aligning to TRBD1. The CDR3 consists of 16 residues. V lost 5 bases to trimming and J lost 7 bases; unmatched junction nucleotides: 11. The germline V gene encodes CDR1 SEHNR and CDR2 FQNEAQ (reference sequence). CDR3 loop: CASSRPGTGERNEQFF. CDR3 DNA sequence: TGTGCCAGCAGCAGACCCGGGACAGGGGAACGGAATGAGCAGTTCTTC.

The chain combines TRBV4-2 with TRBJ2-3; D is unclear. From germline, CDR1 is LGHNA and CDR2 YNFKEQ. Trimming cost V 4 bases and J 8 bases, with 16 bases left between them. The CDR3 is 14 residues long. CDR3 region: CASSPRTGLGTQYF. The CDR3 DNA reads TGTGCCAGCAGCCCTAGAACTGGGTTGGGTACGCAGTATTTT.

The rearrangement uses TRBV18 and TRBJ2-5; no firm D call. Germline CDR1 is KGHSH and CDR2 is LQKENI. V lost 0 bases and J 2 bases, leaving 10 bases between the germline ends. The CDR3 sequence is 15 residues long. This CDR3 is CASSPPAPLQETQYF. CDR3 DNA: TGTGCCAGCTCACCACCGGCACCCTTGCAAGAGACCCAGTACTTC.

This clonotype came up a few times. J is TRBJ1-1 and V is TRBV5-6, with D perhaps matching TRBD1 (6 bases). This CDR3 has 12 residues. Germline loops: CDR1 SGHDT, CDR2 YYEEEE. V dropped 4 bases and J dropped 10 bases, with 14 bases sitting between them. CDR3: CASSPSGARAFF. The CDR3 nucleotides are TGTGCCAGCAGCCCATCGGGGGCACGAGCTTTCTTT.

J is TRBJ2-2 and V is TRBV12-3 or TRBV12-4, with TRBD2 matching over 9 bases. J was trimmed by 4 bases and V by 5 bases; bases with no gene match: 8. The CDR3 sequence is 16 residues long. In DNA, the CDR3 is TGTGCCAGCAGTCCCCGACTAGCGGTAGTCACCGGGGAGCTGTTTTTT. This gives the protein CASSPRLAVVTGELFF.

This clonotype has only a few counts. The rearrangement joins TRBV6-2 or TRBV6-3 to TRBJ1-5; D might be TRBD1 (5 bases). Germline lookup yields CDR1 MNHEY and CDR2 SVGEGT. The length of the CDR3 is 14 residues. Trimming removed 5 bases at V and 7 bases at J, with 15 bases between. CDR3 sequence reads: CASSDRDIGQPQHF. CDR3 nucleotides: TGTGCCAGCAGTGACAGAGATATAGGGCAGCCCCAGCATTTT.

The chain has TRBV20-1 and TRBJ2-1; 8 positions agree with TRBD2. Germline CDR1 DFQATT, CDR2 SNEGSKA (reference sequence). The CDR3 consists of 13 residues. Trimming took 3 bases from V and 9 from J; bases not matched to a gene: 7. The DNA of the CDR3 is TGCAGTGCTAGCCCGGGACTAGTGGGTGAGCAGTTCTTC. Amino acids: CSASPGLVGEQFF.

This clonotype turned up a few times. The chain recombines TRBV28 with TRBJ2-7; no definite D call. The V end lost 5 bases, the J end lost 11 bases, and 16 bases lay between the germline ends. This CDR3 region has 12 residues. Germline-derived CDR1 and CDR2 are MDHEN and SYDVKM. CDR3: CASSPPLRRKYF. DNA of the CDR3: TGTGCCAGCAGTCCCCCCCTTCGAAGGAAGTACTTC.

The chain joins TRBV19 to TRBJ2-2; D could derive from TRBD1 or TRBD2 (7 bases each). CDR1 and CDR2 (germline): LNHDA, SQIVND (reference sequence). The CDR3 sequence is 16 residues long. V was cut by 7 bases and J by 1 base, with 16 bases left in between. The CDR3 loop reads CASTRSRGGNTGELFF. In DNA form, the CDR3 reads TGTGCCAGTACCCGTTCCAGGGGGGGGAACACCGGGGAGCTGTTTTTT.

Ten or more counts support this clonotype. This chain joins TRBV2 and TRBJ2-3, with 12 bases aligning to TRBD2. V lost 3 bases, J lost 2 bases, and 6 bases stayed unmatched. CDR3 size: 17 residues. Germline CDR1 reads SNHLY; CDR2 reads FYNNEI. CDR3 amino acids: CASSDSPSGGATDTQYF. CDR3 in DNA: TGTGCCAGCAGTGACTCACCTAGCGGGGGGGCCACAGATACGCAGTATTTT.